This entry lists 16 T cell receptor beta chains sequenced from one sample in a study of cytomegalovirus exposure and HLA in healthy donors. PCR involved 60 Vbeta and 13 Jbeta primers. The method was immunoSEQ multiplex PCR; TCRdb's version includes in-frame clones alone and lacks a portion of them. The sample carries fewer than 150,000 clones, over 70% recorded once. The sequenced sample was PBMCs. Receptor source: a male donor in good health and CMV-seronegative.

The V and J genes are TRBV6-1 and TRBJ2-7, with a possible D match to TRBD2 (7 bases). CDR1 and CDR2 from the germline V gene are MNHNS and SASEGT. CDR3 length equals 16 residues. The V and J ends lost 1 base and 0 bases respectively, with 13 bases between them. CDR3 region: CASSEETGGYSYEQYF. In nucleotides, the CDR3 is TGTGCCAGCAGTGAAGAGACGGGGGGCTACTCCTACGAGCAGTACTTC.

The chain uses TRBV6-1 and TRBJ1-2, with D perhaps matching TRBD1 (6 bases). Germline V lookup: CDR1 MNHNS, CDR2 SASEGT. V gave up 4 bases and J gave up 4 bases, with 16 bases separating them. CDR3 length equals 15 residues. CDR3 protein: CASSVTGNRGYGYTF. The DNA for the CDR3 is TGTGCCAGCAGTGTGACAGGAAACCGAGGCTATGGCTACACCTTC.

The genes are TRBV5-5 and TRBJ2-7; D is uncertain. Germline V gene lookup returns CDR1 SGHKS and CDR2 YYEKEE (reference sequence). Between the trimmed V and J ends, which lost 4 bases and 4 bases, there was a span of 18 bases. This CDR3 is built from 15 residues. In DNA, the CDR3 is TGTGCCAGCAGCCCTGGCGGCGGAGCCCTTTACGAGCAGTACTTC. This codes for CASSPGGGALYEQYF.

This clone was seen a handful of times. The J gene is TRBJ2-7, the V gene TRBV6-5; a possible D gene is TRBD2 (6 bases). Between the trimmed V and J ends, which lost 6 bases and 2 bases, there was a span of 11 bases. The germline CDR1 and CDR2 sequences are MNHEY and SVGAGI. The CDR3 spans 13 residues. CDR3 region: CASRGLFPYEQYF. The CDR3 region has the DNA TGTGCCAGCAGGGGACTCTTCCCCTACGAGCAGTACTTC.

The chain recombines TRBV27 with TRBJ2-2; a weak D match, TRBD1 (6 bases). CDR1 and CDR2 (germline): MNHEY, SMNVEV (reference sequence). CDR3 length equals 14 residues. Trimming took off 6 bases at V and 4 bases at J, with 12 bases between the two ends. The CDR3 is CASRLPGVTGELFF. The CDR3 nucleotides are TGTGCCAGCAGACTTCCAGGGGTCACCGGGGAGCTGTTTTTT.

This clone was seen once. The J gene is TRBJ2-7, the V gene TRBV30; D gene ambiguous. The CDR3 consists of 14 residues. V lost 2 bases and J lost 5, with 16 bases in between. The germline V gene has CDR1 GTSNPN and CDR2 SVGIG (reference sequence). CDR3 amino acids: CAWSSPPPVDEQYF. CDR3 DNA: TGTGCCTGGAGTTCCCCCCCTCCGGTGGACGAGCAGTACTTC.

This clone has only one observation. The same CDR3 is also encoded by other DNA sequences in this sample. The chain is built from TRBV19 and TRBJ2-1; a weak D match, TRBD2 (5 bases). This CDR3 has 14 amino acids. Germline V gene sequence: CDR1 LNHDA, CDR2 SQIVND (reference sequence). V was pared by 7 bases and J by 0 bases, with 10 bases between. CDR3 amino acids: CASTTGSSYNEQFF. The CDR3 DNA reads TGTGCCAGTACGACGGGGTCCTCCTACAATGAGCAGTTCTTC.

Here the CDR3 reads CASKVGLGDKGAFF. The CDR3 nucleotides read TGCGCCAGCAAAGTAGGACTAGGGGATAAGGGAGCTTTCTTT. The V gene is TRBV5-1, the J gene TRBJ1-1, with D tentatively TRBD1 (5 bases). The V end was cut by 6 bases, the J end by 10 bases, with 22 bases between. From germline, CDR1 is SGHRS and CDR2 YFSETQ. This CDR3 spans 14 amino acids.

The chain uses TRBV29-1 and TRBJ2-2; 7 positions agree with TRBD2. The CDR3 extends over 12 amino acids. The J segment lost 6 bases and the V segment lost 7 bases, leaving 5 bases of the junction unmatched. Germline loops: CDR1 SQVTM, CDR2 ANQGSEA. The CDR3 is CSGGGGAGELFF. In nucleotides, the CDR3 is TGCAGCGGGGGCGGGGGAGCCGGGGAGCTGTTTTTT.

This clone was counted once. This CDR3 is CASGRQVSGELFF. The CDR3 DNA sequence: TGTGCTAGTGGAAGACAGGTTTCCGGGGAGCTGTTTTTT. This chain uses TRBV12-5 with TRBJ2-2, with a possible D match to TRBD1 (6 bases). The CDR3 runs 13 residues. Germline V CDR1 and CDR2: LGHNT, FRNRAP. V was clipped by 6 bases and J by 6 bases, with 11 bases between them.

The chain is built from TRBV19 and TRBJ1-1; 12 positions agree with TRBD1. CDR1 and CDR2 (germline): LNHDA, SQIVND (reference sequence). The V segment lost 2 bases and the J segment 11 bases; nucleotides outside the gene matches: 18. The length of the CDR3 is 18 residues. CDR3 sequence (DNA): TGTGCCAGTAGTATAACGGTGGGGACAGGGGGCTACCGTGGTCTGGCTTTCTTT. Translating gives CASSITVGTGGYRGLAFF.

The CDR3 reads CASSQEGFANEKLFF. The CDR3 region has the DNA TGTGCCAGCAGCCAAGAGGGCTTTGCTAATGAAAAACTGTTTTTT. This chain links TRBV14 with TRBJ1-4; D not certain. The ends were cut back, 0 bases at V and 3 bases at J, with 8 bases in the middle. Germline V gene data show CDR1 as SGHDN and CDR2 as FVKESK. The CDR3 runs to 15 residues.

This clone has just a few counts. The gene calls are TRBV30 and TRBJ2-4; TRBD1 matches 11 bases. Germline CDR1 and CDR2: GTSNPN and SVGIG (reference sequence). The CDR3 totals 15 residues. J gave up 11 bases and V 3 bases, and 12 bases lay outside the gene matches. CDR3 nucleotides: TGTGCCTGGAGCGCAGGGGGGACAGGGGGTTGCCTTCAGTACTTC. This codes for CAWSAGGTGGCLQYF. The variable domain in full, with the rest retrieved from reference TRBV30 and TRBJ2-4, is SQTIHQWPATLVQPVGSPLSLECTVEGTSNPNLYWYRQAAGRGLQLLFYSVGIGQISSEVPQNLSASRPQDRQFILSSKKLLLSDSGFYLCAWSAGGTGGCLQYFGAGTRLSVL.

The J gene is TRBJ2-5, the V gene TRBV6-4; a weak D match, TRBD2 (5 bases). V was trimmed by 0 bases and J by 4 bases, leaving 12 bases between them. The CDR3 extends over 15 amino acids. CDR1 and CDR2 (germline): MRHNA, SNTAGT. CDR3 region: CASSDSAGSGETQYF. CDR3 DNA sequence: TGTGCCAGCAGTGACTCGGCGGGTTCGGGAGAGACCCAGTACTTC.

This clone appeared a few times. V gene TRBV7-2 combines with J gene TRBJ1-2; TRBD1 might be the D (5 bases). Germline CDR1 is SGHTA and CDR2 is FQGNSA. The CDR3 runs to 13 residues. The germline V and J ends were trimmed by 1 base and 6 bases, with 9 bases remaining between them. Here the CDR3 reads CASSLGGGDGYTF. In DNA, the CDR3 is TGTGCCAGCAGCTTAGGCGGGGGGGATGGCTACACCTTC.

The J gene is TRBJ2-1, the V gene TRBV6-5; D perhaps matches TRBD1 (6 bases). V was shortened by 0 bases and J by 8 bases, with 8 bases between the two germline ends. Germline loops: CDR1 MNHEY, CDR2 SVGAGI. There are 13 residues in the CDR3. The CDR3 DNA sequence: TGTGCCAGCAGTTACTCATCAGGGGATGAGCAGTTCTTC. Its protein product is CASSYSSGDEQFF.